This entry lists 17 T cell receptor beta chains sequenced from one sample in a study of T cell repertoires in cytomegalovirus infection. TCRdb re-analysed the reads in MiXCR, keeping a single row per CDR3 protein. The profile shows hundreds of thousands of distinct CDR3 sequences, about 39% of them singletons. What these receptors recognize is not known. This specimen consisted of cultured PBMCs, obtained from culture after CMV antigen stimulation. Receptor source: a human donor in good health (CMV status not recorded). Some clones in this sample may be carry-over from other donors' samples.

The chain employs TRBV5-4 and TRBJ2-5; 10 nucleotides line up with TRBD1. V was pared by 4 bases and J by 5 bases, with 8 bases of the junction left unmatched. CDR1 is SGHNT and CDR2 is YYREEE in the germline V gene (reference sequence). This CDR3 is 15 amino acids long. The CDR3, as DNA: TGTGCCAGCAGCGAGAGGGGACAGGGGATCGAGACCCAGTACTTC. Translation: CASSERGQGIETQYF.

V usage is TRBV24-1 and J usage is TRBJ2-7, with D unclear. Germline lookup yields CDR1 KGHDR and CDR2 SFDVKD. The CDR3 runs to 12 residues. Between the trimmed V and J ends, which lost 4 bases and 5 bases, there was a span of 8 bases. The CDR3 loop reads CATSDSGHEQYF. The CDR3 coding sequence is TGTGCCACCAGTGACTCTGGACACGAGCAGTACTTC.

CDR3 in amino acids: CASTHASYEQYF. CDR3 bases: TGTGCCAGCACCCACGCCTCCTACGAGCAGTACTTC. This chain uses TRBV6-2 or TRBV6-3 with TRBJ2-7; no firm D call. The CDR3 has 12 residues. V lost 7 bases, J lost 0 bases, and 7 bases lay in between. The V gene's germline CDR1 is MNHEY and CDR2 SVGEGT.

The chain recombines TRBV7-8 with TRBJ1-6; D may be TRBD1 (5 bases). Trimming removed 6 bases at V and 6 bases at J, with 12 bases between. CDR1 is SGHVS, CDR2 FQNEAQ, per germline. The CDR3 has 14 amino acids. The CDR3 nucleotides are TGTGCCAGCAGGATCGACAGAAGTAATTCACCCCTCCACTTT. Its translation is CASRIDRSNSPLHF.

This clonotype occurred a few times. J is TRBJ2-1 and V is TRBV7-9; no clear D gene. Germline CDR1 SEHNR, CDR2 FQNEAQ (reference sequence). The ends were cut back, 5 bases at V and 9 bases at J, with 17 bases in the middle. There are 14 residues in the CDR3. The CDR3 region is CASSRTTAPGEQFF. CDR3 sequence (DNA): TGTGCCAGCAGCCGAACGACGGCGCCGGGTGAGCAGTTCTTC.

The rearrangement links TRBV5-5 to TRBJ2-3; TRBD1 aligns across 7 bases. From germline, CDR1 is SGHKS and CDR2 YYEKEE (reference sequence). The CDR3 sequence is 16 residues long. The V gene end was trimmed by 4 bases and the J gene end by 2 bases; junction bases not matched to a gene: 10. The CDR3 nucleotides read TGTGCCAGCAGCCCACCCGGACAGGAAAACACAGATACGCAGTATTTT. Amino acid sequence: CASSPPGQENTDTQYF. Combining the CDR3 with reference TRBV5-5 and TRBJ2-3 gives the whole variable domain DAGVTQSPTHLIKTRGQQVTLRCSPISGHKSVSWYQQVLGQGPQFIFQYYEKEERGRGNFPDRFSARQFPNYSSELNVNALLLGDSALYLCASSPPGQENTDTQYFGPGTRLTVL.

The rearrangement uses TRBV6-2 or TRBV6-3 and TRBJ2-3; 13 bases match TRBD2. Trimming removed 5 bases from V and 4 bases from J; junction bases left unmatched: 3. The CDR3 is 15 residues long. CDR1 and CDR2 (germline): MNHEY, SVGEGT. Here the CDR3 reads CASSTGLAGADTQYF. CDR3 DNA: TGTGCCAGCAGTACTGGACTAGCGGGAGCAGATACGCAGTATTTT.

CDR3 DNA sequence: TGTGCCACCAGCAGGGACTACCGGGCTATACACGAAGATACGCAGTATTTT. Its protein product is CATSRDYRAIHEDTQYF. The chain is built from TRBV15 and TRBJ2-3, with a tentative D call TRBD2 (6 bases). This CDR3 comprises 17 residues. Germline V gene lookup returns CDR1 LNHNV and CDR2 YYDKDF (reference sequence). Trimming removed 3 bases from V and 5 bases from J, with 21 bases in between. The complete variable domain, with remaining parts taken from reference TRBV15 and TRBJ2-3, reads DAMVIQNPRYQVTQFGKPVTLSCSQTLNHNVMYWYQQKSSQAPKLLFHYYDKDFNNEADTPDNFQSRRPNTSFCFLDIRSPGLGDTAMYLCATSRDYRAIHEDTQYFGPGTRLTVL.

As to this clonotype: A read error is likely, as this CDR3 ends without the conserved phenylalanine or tryptophan. This chain joins TRBV7-2 and TRBJ1-2; D gene uncertain. The V end lost 2 bases, the J end lost 8 bases, and 9 bases lay between the germline ends. This CDR3 has 12 amino acids. CDR1 is SGHTA, CDR2 FQGNSA, per germline. The CDR3: CASSLIGKGYTV. The CDR3 region has the DNA TGTGCCAGCAGCTTAATAGGGAAGGGCTACACCGTC.

This clonotype came up a few times. The rearrangement links TRBV7-9 to TRBJ2-3, with D unclear. The ends were cut back, 5 bases at V and 0 bases at J, with 6 bases in the middle. The V gene's germline CDR1 is SEHNR and CDR2 FQNEAQ (reference sequence). The CDR3 is 13 residues long. For the CDR3, the DNA is TGTGCCAGCAGCAAACTGAGCACAGATACGCAGTATTTT. Amino acids: CASSKLSTDTQYF.

This sequence joins TRBV19 and TRBJ2-2; D possibly corresponds to TRBD1 (6 bases). V gave up 2 bases and J gave up 3 bases, with 10 bases separating them. Germline loops: CDR1 LNHDA, CDR2 SQIVND (reference sequence). The CDR3 spans 15 residues. The DNA for the CDR3 is TGTGCCAGTAGTATACACAGGGATCACACCGGGGAGCTGTTTTTT. Translating it yields CASSIHRDHTGELFF.

The DNA of the CDR3 is TGCGCCAGCAGCCAAGCCCCCCATACAAACACCATATATTTT. Amino acids: CASSQAPHTNTIYF. The chain links TRBV4-1 to TRBJ1-3; the D is unclear. CDR1 and CDR2 (germline): MGHRA, YSYEKL. The CDR3 contains 14 residues. The ends were cut back, 1 base at V and 6 bases at J, with 10 bases in the middle.

This clonotype turned up a few times. The chain couples TRBV2 to TRBJ1-1; D gene ambiguous. In germline, CDR1 is SNHLY, CDR2 FYNNEI. V shed 4 bases and J shed 2 bases, with 14 bases lying between them. CDR3 size: 15 residues. The CDR3 region is CASSGGPRPNTEAFF. The CDR3 DNA reads as TGTGCCAGCAGTGGGGGTCCCCGGCCAAACACTGAAGCTTTCTTT.

The V gene is TRBV2, the J gene TRBJ2-1; TRBD2 aligns across 13 bases. Germline CDR1 and CDR2: SNHLY and FYNNEI. The CDR3 runs to 17 residues. Germline trimming cut 6 bases from V and 4 bases from J; bases unmatched to any gene: 9. The CDR3 nucleotides read TGTGCCAGCAGAGGACTAGCGGGAGCCTCGGGGTACAATGAGCAGTTCTTC. Protein sequence: CASRGLAGASGYNEQFF.

This clonotype was counted a few times. CDR3 nucleotides: TGTGCCAGCAGCTTGGGGAGAAGGCGCGCAGATACGCAGTATTTT. Protein: CASSLGRRRADTQYF. The chain uses TRBV7-2 and TRBJ2-3, with D tentatively TRBD2 (5 bases). Looked up from germline, CDR1 is SGHTA and CDR2 is FQGNSA. V was cut by 3 bases and J by 4 bases, with 14 bases left in between. The CDR3 extends over 15 amino acids.

The chain recombines TRBV10-3 with TRBJ1-1; the match to TRBD1 covers 8 bases. V lost 10 bases, J lost 7 bases, and 8 bases stayed unmatched. From germline, CDR1 is ENHRY and CDR2 SYGVKD. The CDR3 has 12 residues. CDR3 loop: CASTFDRGEAFF. CDR3 coding DNA: TGTGCCAGTACCTTTGACAGGGGTGAAGCTTTCTTT.

This clonotype was seen a handful of times. The gene calls are TRBV5-6 and TRBJ2-1, with 10 positions matching TRBD2. Germline CDR1 SGHDT, CDR2 YYEEEE. V was pared by 0 bases and J by 0 bases, with 3 bases of the junction left unmatched. This CDR3 is 17 amino acids long. CDR3 loop: CASSLGLAGYSYNEQFF. The CDR3 region has the DNA TGTGCCAGCAGCTTGGGACTAGCGGGCTACTCCTACAATGAGCAGTTCTTC.